These T cell receptor beta chains were read from a single sample in a study of breast tumors, draining lymph nodes, adjacent tissues. Each CDR3 protein is one row after TCRdb ran MiXCR on the multiplex PCR reads. Of roughly 100,000 distinct CDR3 sequences detected, less than 40% appear once; the ten largest clones hold approximately 5%. The sample taken for sequencing was axillary lymph node tissue. The receptors shown here come from a female donor with breast cancer. Some clones in this sample may be carry-over from other donors' samples. Both conserved end residues are part of each CDR3. The D gene is left open where the match is weak. Size values are once, few and many counts, or a class for expanded clones, and some rows have none.

cdr3_aa | cdr3_nt | j_call | d_call | v_call | clone_size
CASSLFSGDSGANVLTF | TGTGCCAGCAGCTTGTTTTCGGGGGACTCTGGGGCCAACGTCCTGACTTTC | TRBJ2-6 | . | TRBV7-6 | many
CASSLTRRRISPLHF | TGTGCCAGCAGTCTGACCCGGAGGAGAATTTCACCCCTCCACTTT | TRBJ1-6 | . | TRBV6-5 | many
CASRLRTAKNTETF | TGTGCCAGCAGGCTACGGACAGCAAAGAACACTGAAACTTTC | TRBJ2-6 | . | TRBV12-3/TRBV12-4 | .
CANKNSPGTDLLGYTF | TGTGCCAATAAAAACTCTCCGGGGACAGACCTTTTGGGCTACACCTTC | TRBJ1-2 | TRBD1 | TRBV14 | once
CARSTNDERLSTDTQYF | TGTGCCCGCAGCACTAACGACGAGCGATTGAGCACAGATACGCAGTATTTT | TRBJ2-3 | . | TRBV7-6 | .
CANPGRDRGAGELFF | TGTGCCAACCCGGGACGGGACAGGGGAGCCGGGGAGCTGTTTTTT | TRBJ2-2 | TRBD1 | TRBV12-3/TRBV12-4 | many
CSATYEKTETEDTEAFF | TGCAGTGCTACCTACGAGAAGACAGAGACGGAGGACACTGAAGCTTTCTTT | TRBJ1-1 | . | TRBV20-1 | .
CASSLGGASTDTQYF | TGTGCCAGCAGCTTAGGCGGGGCTAGCACAGATACGCAGTATTTT | TRBJ2-3 | . | TRBV7-9 | many
CASSPPLGSFYNEQFF | TGTGCCAGCTCACCACCGCTGGGCAGTTTCTACAATGAGCAGTTCTTC | TRBJ2-1 | . | TRBV18 | many
CASSYFGDTDTQYF | TGTGCCAGCAGTTACTTCGGGGACACAGATACGCAGTATTTT | TRBJ2-3 | . | TRBV6-2/TRBV6-3 | many
CAWSVKGLIPNEQFF | TGTGCCTGGAGTGTAAAAGGACTCATCCCCAATGAGCAGTTCTTC | TRBJ2-1 | . | TRBV30 | many
CASSFSGTQETQCF | TGTGCCAGCAGCTTCAGCGGGACCCAAGAGACCCAGTGCTTC | TRBJ2-5 | TRBD2 | TRBV9 | .
CASSEWGIQGNEQFF | TGTGCCAGCAGTGAATGGGGGATACAGGGCAATGAGCAGTTCTTC | TRBJ2-1 | . | TRBV2 | many